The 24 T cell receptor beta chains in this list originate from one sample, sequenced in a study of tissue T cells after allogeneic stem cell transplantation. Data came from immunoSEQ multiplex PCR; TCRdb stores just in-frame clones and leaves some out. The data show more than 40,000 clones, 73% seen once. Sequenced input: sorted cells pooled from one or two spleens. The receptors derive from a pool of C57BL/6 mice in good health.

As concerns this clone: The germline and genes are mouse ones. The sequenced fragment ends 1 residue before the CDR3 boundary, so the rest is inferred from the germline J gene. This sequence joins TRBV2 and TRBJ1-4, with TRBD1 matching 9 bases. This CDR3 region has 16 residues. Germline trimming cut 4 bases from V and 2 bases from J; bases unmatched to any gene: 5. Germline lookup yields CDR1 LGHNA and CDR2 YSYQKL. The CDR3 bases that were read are TGTGCCAGCAGCCCAATACAGGGGGCCTCCAACGAAAGATTATTT. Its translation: CASSPIQGASNERLF. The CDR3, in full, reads CASSPIQGASNERLFF.

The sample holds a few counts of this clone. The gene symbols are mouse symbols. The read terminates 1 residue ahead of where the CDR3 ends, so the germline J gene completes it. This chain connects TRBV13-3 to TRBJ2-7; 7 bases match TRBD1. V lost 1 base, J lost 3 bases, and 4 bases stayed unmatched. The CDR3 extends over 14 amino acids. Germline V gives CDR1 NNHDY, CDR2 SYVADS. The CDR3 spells CASSDSGTVYEQYF. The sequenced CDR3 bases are TGTGCCAGCAGTGATTCCGGGACAGTCTATGAACAGTAC.

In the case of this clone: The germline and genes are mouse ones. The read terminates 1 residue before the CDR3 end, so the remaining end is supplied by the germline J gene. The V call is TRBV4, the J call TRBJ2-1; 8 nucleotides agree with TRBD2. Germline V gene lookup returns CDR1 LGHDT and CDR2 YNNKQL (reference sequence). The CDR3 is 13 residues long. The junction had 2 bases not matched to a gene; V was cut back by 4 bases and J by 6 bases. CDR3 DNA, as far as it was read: TGTGCCAGCAGCTGGCTGGGGGGTGCTGAGCAGTTC. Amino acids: CASSWLGGAEQF. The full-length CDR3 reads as CASSWLGGAEQFF.

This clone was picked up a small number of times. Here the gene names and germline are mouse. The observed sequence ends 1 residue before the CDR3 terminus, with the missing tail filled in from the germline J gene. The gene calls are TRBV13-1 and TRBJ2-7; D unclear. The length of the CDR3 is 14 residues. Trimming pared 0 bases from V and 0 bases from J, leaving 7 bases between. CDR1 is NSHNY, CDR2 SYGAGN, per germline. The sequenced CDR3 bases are TGTGCCAGCAGTGATGGGAGTGTCTCCTATGAACAGTAC. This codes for CASSDGSVSYEQY. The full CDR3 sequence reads CASSDGSVSYEQYF.

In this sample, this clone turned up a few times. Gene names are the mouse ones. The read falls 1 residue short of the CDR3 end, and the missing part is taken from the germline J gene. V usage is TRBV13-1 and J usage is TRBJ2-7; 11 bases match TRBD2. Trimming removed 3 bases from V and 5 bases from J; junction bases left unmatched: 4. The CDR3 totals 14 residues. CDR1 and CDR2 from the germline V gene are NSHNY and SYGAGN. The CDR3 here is CASSVDWGGDEQYF. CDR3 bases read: TGTGCCAGCAGTGTCGACTGGGGGGGAGATGAACAGTAC.

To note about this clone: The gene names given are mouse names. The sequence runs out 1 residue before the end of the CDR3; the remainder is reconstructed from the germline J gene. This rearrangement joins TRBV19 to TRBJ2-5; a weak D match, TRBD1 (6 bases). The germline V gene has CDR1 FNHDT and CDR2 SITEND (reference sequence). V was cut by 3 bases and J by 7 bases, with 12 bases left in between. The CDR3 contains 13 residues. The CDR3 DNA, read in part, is TGTGCCAGCAGTACAGGGGAGAGGAACACCCAGTAC. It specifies CASSTGERNTQY. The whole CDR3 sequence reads CASSTGERNTQYF. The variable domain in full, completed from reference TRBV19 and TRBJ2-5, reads GGIITQTPKFLIGQEGQKLTLKCQQNFNHDTMYWYRQDSGKGLRLIYYSITENDLQKGDLSEGYDASREKKSSFSLTVTSAQKNEMAVFLCASSTGERNTQYFGPGTRLLVL.

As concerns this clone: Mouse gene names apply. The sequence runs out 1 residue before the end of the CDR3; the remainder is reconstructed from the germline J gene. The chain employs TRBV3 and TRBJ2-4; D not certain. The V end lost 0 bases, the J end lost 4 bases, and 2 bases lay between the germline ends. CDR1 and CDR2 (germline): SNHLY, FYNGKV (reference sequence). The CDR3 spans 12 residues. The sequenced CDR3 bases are TGTGCCAGCAGCTTAGCCAAAAACACCTTGTAC. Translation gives CASSLAKNTLY. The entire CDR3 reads CASSLAKNTLYF.

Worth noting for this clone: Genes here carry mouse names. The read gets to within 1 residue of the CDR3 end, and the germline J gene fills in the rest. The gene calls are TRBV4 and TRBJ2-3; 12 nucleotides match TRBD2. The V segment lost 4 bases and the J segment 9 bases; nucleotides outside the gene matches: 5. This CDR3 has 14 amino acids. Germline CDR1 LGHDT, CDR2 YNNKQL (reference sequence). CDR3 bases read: TGTGCCAGCAGCTCCGGGACTGGGGGGTGGACGCTGTAT. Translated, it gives CASSSGTGGWTLY. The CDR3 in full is CASSSGTGGWTLYF.

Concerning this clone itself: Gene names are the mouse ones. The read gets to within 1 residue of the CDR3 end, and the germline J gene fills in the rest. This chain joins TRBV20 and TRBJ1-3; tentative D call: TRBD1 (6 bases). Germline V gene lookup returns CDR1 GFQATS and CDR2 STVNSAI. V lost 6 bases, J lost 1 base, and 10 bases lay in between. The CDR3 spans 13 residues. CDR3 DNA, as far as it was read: TGTGGTGCCCTGGGACAATCTGGAAATACGCTCTAT. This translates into CGALGQSGNTLY. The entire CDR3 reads CGALGQSGNTLYF.

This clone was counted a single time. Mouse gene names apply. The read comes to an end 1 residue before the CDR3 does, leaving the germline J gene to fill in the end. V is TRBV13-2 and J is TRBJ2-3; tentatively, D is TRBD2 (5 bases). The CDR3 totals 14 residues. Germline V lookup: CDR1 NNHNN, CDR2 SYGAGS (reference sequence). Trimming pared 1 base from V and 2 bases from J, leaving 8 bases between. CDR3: CASGDLGFAETLYF. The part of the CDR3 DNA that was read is TGTGCCAGCGGTGATCTGGGATTTGCAGAAACGCTGTAT.

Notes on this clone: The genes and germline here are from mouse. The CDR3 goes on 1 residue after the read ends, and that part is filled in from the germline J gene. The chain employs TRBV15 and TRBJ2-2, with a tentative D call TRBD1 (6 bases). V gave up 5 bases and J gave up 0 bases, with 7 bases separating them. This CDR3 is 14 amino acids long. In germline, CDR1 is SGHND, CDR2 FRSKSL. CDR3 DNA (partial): TGTGCCAGCAGTCAGGGGTCAAACACCGGGCAGCTCTAC. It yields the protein CASSQGSNTGQLY. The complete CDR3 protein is CASSQGSNTGQLYF.

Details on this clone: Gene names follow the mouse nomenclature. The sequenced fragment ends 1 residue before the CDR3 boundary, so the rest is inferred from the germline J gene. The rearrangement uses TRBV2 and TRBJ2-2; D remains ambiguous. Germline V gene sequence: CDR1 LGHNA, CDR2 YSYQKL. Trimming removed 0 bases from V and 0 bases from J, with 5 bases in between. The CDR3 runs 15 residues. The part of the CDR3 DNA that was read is TGTGCCAGCAGCCAAGAGATGACAAACACCGGGCAGCTCTAC. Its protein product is CASSQEMTNTGQLY. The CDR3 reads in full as CASSQEMTNTGQLYF.

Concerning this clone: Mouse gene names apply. CDR3 DNA, as far as it was read: TGTGCCAGCGGTGATCGACTGGGGGGGGATAACTATGCTGAGCAGTTC. This sequence encodes CASGDRLGGDNYAEQF. The complete CDR3 protein is CASGDRLGGDNYAEQFF. This chain connects TRBV13-2 to TRBJ2-1, with 11 bases lining up with TRBD2. Read sequence stops 1 residue before the CDR3 end, and the germline J gene provides the missing end. CDR1 is NNHNN and CDR2 is SYGAGS in the germline V gene (reference sequence). Trimming cost V 1 base and J 0 bases; bases outside gene matches: 3. This CDR3 has 17 residues.

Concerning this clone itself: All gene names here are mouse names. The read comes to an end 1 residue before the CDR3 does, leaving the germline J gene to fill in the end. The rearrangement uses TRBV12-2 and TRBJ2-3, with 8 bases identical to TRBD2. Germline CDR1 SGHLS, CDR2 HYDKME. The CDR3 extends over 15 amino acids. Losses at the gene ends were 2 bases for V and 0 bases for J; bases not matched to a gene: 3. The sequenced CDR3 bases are TGTGCCAGCTCTCACGACTGGGGTAGTGCAGAAACGCTGTAT. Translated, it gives CASSHDWGSAETLY. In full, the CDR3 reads CASSHDWGSAETLYF.

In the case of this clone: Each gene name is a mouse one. The CDR3: CASSLSGGFQNTLYF. The covered CDR3 bases are TGTGCAAGCAGCTTATCTGGGGGGTTTCAAAACACCTTGTAC. The rearrangement joins TRBV16 to TRBJ2-4, with 8 positions matching TRBD2. Read data end 1 residue before the CDR3 end; the end is taken from the germline J gene. With 2 bases clipped from V and 2 bases from J, the junction kept 3 bases outside the gene matches. Per the germline V gene, CDR1 is SGHSA and CDR2 is FRNQAP. There are 15 residues in the CDR3.

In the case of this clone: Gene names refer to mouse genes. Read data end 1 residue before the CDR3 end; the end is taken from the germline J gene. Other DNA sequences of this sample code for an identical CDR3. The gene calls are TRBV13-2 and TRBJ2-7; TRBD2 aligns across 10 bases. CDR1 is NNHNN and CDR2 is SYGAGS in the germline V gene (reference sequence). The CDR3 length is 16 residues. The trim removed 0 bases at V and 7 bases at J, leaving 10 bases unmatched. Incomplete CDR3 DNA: TGTGCCAGCGGTGATGCAGGGGCTGGGGGGGCGCGCGAACAGTAC. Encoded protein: CASGDAGAGGAREQY. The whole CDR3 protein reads CASGDAGAGGAREQYF.

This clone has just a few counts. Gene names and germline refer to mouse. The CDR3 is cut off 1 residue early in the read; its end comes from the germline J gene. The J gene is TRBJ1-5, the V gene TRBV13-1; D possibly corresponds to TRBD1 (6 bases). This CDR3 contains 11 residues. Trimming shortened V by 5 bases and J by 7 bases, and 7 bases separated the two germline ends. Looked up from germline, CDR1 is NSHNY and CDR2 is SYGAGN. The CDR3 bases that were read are TGTGCCAGCAGGGACAGTCAGGCTCCGCTT. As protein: CASRDSQAPL. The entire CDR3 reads CASRDSQAPLF.

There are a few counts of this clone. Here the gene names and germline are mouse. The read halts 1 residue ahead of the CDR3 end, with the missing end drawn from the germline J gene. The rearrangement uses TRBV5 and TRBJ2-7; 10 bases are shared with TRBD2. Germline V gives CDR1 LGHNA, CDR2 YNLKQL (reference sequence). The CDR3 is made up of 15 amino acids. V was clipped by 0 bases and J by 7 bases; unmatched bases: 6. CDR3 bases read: TGTGCCAGCAGCCAAGACTGGGGGGGCGCTGCCGAACAGTAC. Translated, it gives CASSQDWGGAAEQY. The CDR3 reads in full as CASSQDWGGAAEQYF.

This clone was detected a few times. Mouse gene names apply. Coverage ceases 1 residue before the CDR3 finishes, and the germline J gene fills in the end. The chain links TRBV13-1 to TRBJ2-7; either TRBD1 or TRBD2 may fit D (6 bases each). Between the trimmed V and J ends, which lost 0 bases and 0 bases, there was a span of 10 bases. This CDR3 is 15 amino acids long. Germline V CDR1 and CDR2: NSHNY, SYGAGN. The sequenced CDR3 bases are TGTGCCAGCAGTGATGCACCGGGGGCCTCCTATGAACAGTAC. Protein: CASSDAPGASYEQY. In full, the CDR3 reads CASSDAPGASYEQYF.

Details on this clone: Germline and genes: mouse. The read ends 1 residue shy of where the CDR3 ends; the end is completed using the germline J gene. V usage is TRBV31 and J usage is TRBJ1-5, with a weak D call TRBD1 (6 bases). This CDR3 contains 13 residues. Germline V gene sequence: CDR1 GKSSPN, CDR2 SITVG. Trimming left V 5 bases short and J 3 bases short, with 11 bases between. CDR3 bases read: TGTGCCTGGCACAGGGAGGGCAACCAGGCTCCGCTT. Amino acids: CAWHREGNQAPL. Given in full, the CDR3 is CAWHREGNQAPLF.

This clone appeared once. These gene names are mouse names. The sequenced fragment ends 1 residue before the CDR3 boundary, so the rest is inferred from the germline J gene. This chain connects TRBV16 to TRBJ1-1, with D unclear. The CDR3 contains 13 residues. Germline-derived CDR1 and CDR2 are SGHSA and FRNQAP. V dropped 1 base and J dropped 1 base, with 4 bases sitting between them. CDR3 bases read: TGTGCAAGCAGCTTAGCTCAAAACACAGAAGTCTTC. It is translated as CASSLAQNTEVF. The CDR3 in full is CASSLAQNTEVFF.

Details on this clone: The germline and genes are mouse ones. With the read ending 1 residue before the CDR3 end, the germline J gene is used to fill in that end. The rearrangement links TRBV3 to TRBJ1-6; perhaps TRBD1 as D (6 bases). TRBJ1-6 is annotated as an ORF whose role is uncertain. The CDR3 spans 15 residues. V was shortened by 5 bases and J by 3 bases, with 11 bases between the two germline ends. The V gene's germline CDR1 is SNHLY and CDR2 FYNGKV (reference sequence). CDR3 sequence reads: CASSPRTVYNSPLYF. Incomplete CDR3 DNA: TGTGCCAGCAGCCCCCGGACAGTCTATAATTCGCCCCTCTAC.

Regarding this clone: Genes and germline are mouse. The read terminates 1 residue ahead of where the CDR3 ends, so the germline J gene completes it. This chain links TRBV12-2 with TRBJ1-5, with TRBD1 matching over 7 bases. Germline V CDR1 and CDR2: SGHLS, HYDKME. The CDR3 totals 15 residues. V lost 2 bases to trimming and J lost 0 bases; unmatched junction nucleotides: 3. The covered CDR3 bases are TGTGCCAGCTCTCGACAGGGTTATAACAACCAGGCTCCGCTT. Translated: CASSRQGYNNQAPL. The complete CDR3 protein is CASSRQGYNNQAPLF.

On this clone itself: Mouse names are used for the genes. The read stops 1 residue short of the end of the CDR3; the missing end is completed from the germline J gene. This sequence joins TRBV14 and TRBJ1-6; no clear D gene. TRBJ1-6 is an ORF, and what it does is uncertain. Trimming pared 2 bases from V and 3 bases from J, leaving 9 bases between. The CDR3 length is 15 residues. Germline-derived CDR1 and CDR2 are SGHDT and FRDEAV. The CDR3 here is CASSLGSGYNSPLYF. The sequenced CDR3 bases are TGTGCCAGCAGTTTAGGCTCAGGCTATAATTCGCCCCTCTAC.